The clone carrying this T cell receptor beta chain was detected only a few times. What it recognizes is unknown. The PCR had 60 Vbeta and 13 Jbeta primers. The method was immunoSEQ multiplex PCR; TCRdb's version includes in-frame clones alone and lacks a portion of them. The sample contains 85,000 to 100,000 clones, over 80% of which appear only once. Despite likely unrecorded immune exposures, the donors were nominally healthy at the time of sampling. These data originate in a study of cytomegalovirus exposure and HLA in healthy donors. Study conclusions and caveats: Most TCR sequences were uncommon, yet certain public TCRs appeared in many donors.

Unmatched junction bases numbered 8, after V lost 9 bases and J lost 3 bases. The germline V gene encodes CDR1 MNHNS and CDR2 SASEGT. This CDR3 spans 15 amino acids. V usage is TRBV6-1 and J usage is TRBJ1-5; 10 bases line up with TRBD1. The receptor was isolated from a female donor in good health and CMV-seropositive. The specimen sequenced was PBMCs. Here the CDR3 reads CASCPDRGPNQPQHF. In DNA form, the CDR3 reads TGTGCCAGTTGCCCCGACAGGGGGCCCAATCAGCCCCAGCATTTT.